A selection of T cell receptor beta chains follows, all from one sample in a study of cytomegalovirus exposure and HLA in healthy donors. The assay was immunoSEQ multiplex PCR, and TCRdb's table has in-frame clones only and misses some. This table holds about 100,000 clones, 75% to 85% found once. Source material: PBMCs. These receptors were obtained from a woman between 45 and 65 years old in good health and CMV-seropositive. CDR3s include the opening cysteine and the closing phenylalanine or tryptophan. D genes are given only for firm matches. Some rows have no size entry. The others give once, few or many, or a class for an expanded clone.

J | size | V | D | CDR3 | DNA
TRBJ2-1 | - | TRBV10-2 | TRBD2 | CASGTSDYNEQFF | TGCGCCAGCGGGACTAGCGACTACAATGAGCAGTTCTTC
TRBJ2-3 | - | TRBV5-1 | - | CASSLSTDTQYF | TGCGCCAGCAGCCTCAGCACAGATACGCAGTATTTT
TRBJ2-1 | - | TRBV6-4 | TRBD2 | CASSDSAASGDYNEQFF | TGTGCCAGCAGTGACTCCGCGGCTAGCGGAGATTACAATGAGCAGTTCTTC
TRBJ2-3 | - | TRBV7-3 | TRBD1 | CASSPIFQGADTQYF | TGTGCCAGCAGCCCTATCTTCCAGGGGGCAGATACGCAGTATTTT
TRBJ1-5 | - | TRBV27 | - | CASSPTTFVEPQHF | TGTGCCAGCAGCCCAACTACTTTCGTAGAGCCCCAGCATTTT
TRBJ1-2 | - | TRBV29-1 | - | CSVSDTGNYGYTF | TGCAGCGTCTCTGACACAGGGAACTATGGCTACACCTTC
TRBJ1-4 | - | TRBV30 | - | CAWSAGAVEKLFF | TGTGCCTGGAGTGCAGGGGCCGTTGAAAAACTGTTTTTT
TRBJ1-5 | - | TRBV4-1 | - | CASSLQGKDQPQHF | TGCGCCAGCAGCCTCCAGGGAAAAGATCAGCCCCAGCATTTT
TRBJ2-5 | - | TRBV5-1 | TRBD1 | CASSSGTAQETQYF | TGCGCCAGCAGCTCCGGGACAGCGCAAGAGACCCAGTACTTC
TRBJ2-3 | - | TRBV7-9 | - | CASSLVGGITDTQYF | TGTGCCAGCAGCTTAGTCGGCGGGATCACAGATACGCAGTATTTT
TRBJ2-7 | - | TRBV19 | TRBD1 | CASSTGTGLGEQYF | TGTGCCAGTAGTACCGGGACAGGGCTAGGGGAGCAGTACTTC
TRBJ2-7 | - | TRBV7-9 | TRBD2 | CSSSLTSGEGYEQYF | TGTTCCAGCAGCCTAACTAGCGGGGAAGGCTACGAGCAGTACTTC
TRBJ1-2 | - | TRBV2 | TRBD1 | CASSEWGRGDGYTF | TGTGCCAGCAGTGAATGGGGCAGGGGGGATGGCTACACCTTC
TRBJ1-1 | few | TRBV5-1 | TRBD1 | CASSWGQVMNTEAFF | TGCGCCAGCAGCTGGGGACAGGTCATGAACACTGAAGCTTTCTTT
TRBJ1-1 | - | TRBV19 | - | CASSGLRGNTEAFF | TGTGCCAGTAGTGGCCTCAGGGGGAACACTGAAGCTTTCTTT
TRBJ1-6 | - | TRBV5-6 | - | CASSPALGARSPLHF | TGTGCCAGCAGCCCTGCTCTAGGGGCGCGCTCACCCCTCCACTTT
TRBJ2-1 | once | TRBV21-1 | - | CASSKGLAAYNEQFF | TGTGCCAGCAGCAAGGGACTAGCGGCCTACAATGAGCAGTTCTTC
TRBJ1-2 | once | TRBV5-8 | TRBD1 | CASSLEGTGARGYTF | TGTGCCAGCAGCCTGGAAGGAACAGGGGCTAGAGGCTACACCTTC
TRBJ2-1 | - | TRBV11-3 | TRBD2 | CASSWSSGRGLGNEQFF | TGTGCCAGCAGCTGGTCTAGCGGGAGGGGCCTGGGCAATGAGCAGTTCTTC
TRBJ1-1 | - | TRBV25-1 | - | CASSGSPGGRAFF | TGTGCCAGCAGTGGCTCGCCCGGGGGAAGAGCTTTCTTT
TRBJ2-1 | - | TRBV27 | - | CASRLVSLDEQFF | TGTGCCAGCCGACTAGTTAGTCTCGATGAGCAGTTCTTC
TRBJ1-1 | - | TRBV7-9 | - | CASSLVVPIEAFF | TGTGCCAGCAGCTTAGTCGTCCCTATTGAAGCTTTCTTT
TRBJ1-2 | - | TRBV4-1 | TRBD1 | CASSQDERGPINYGYTF | TGCGCCAGCAGCCAAGATGAGAGGGGGCCGATTAACTATGGCTACACCTTC
TRBJ2-1 | - | TRBV6-5 | - | CASSLLRLGRDEQFF | TGTGCCAGCAGCCTTTTACGACTAGGAAGGGATGAGCAGTTCTTC
TRBJ1-2 | - | TRBV7-9 | - | CSSSRLPTTEIYGYTF | TGTTCCAGCAGCCGACTTCCTACGACGGAAATCTATGGCTACACCTTC
TRBJ2-7 | - | TRBV2 | - | CASRLSPYEQYF | TGTGCCAGCAGGTTGTCCCCCTACGAGCAGTACTTC
TRBJ1-2 | few | TRBV7-9 | TRBD1 | CASSSGQGRSIHYGYTF | TGTGCCAGCAGCTCCGGACAGGGACGATCAATCCACTATGGCTACACCTTC
TRBJ2-7 | - | TRBV6-6 | - | CASSYGGSYEQYF | TGTGCCAGCAGTTACGGTGGCAGCTACGAGCAGTACTTC
TRBJ1-5 | - | TRBV2 | TRBD1 | CASTPGQGFQPQHF | TGTGCCAGCACCCCCGGACAGGGGTTTCAGCCCCAGCATTTT
TRBJ2-2 | - | TRBV7-3 | TRBD2 | CASRPTSGRNTGELFF | TGTGCCAGCAGGCCGACTAGCGGGAGGAACACCGGGGAGCTGTTTTTT
TRBJ2-1 | - | TRBV5-1 | TRBD2 | CASSYSGVNNEQFF | TGCGCCAGCAGCTATAGCGGGGTAAACAATGAGCAGTTCTTC
TRBJ2-1 | - | TRBV9 | - | CASSVGTVPNEQFF | TGTGCCAGCAGCGTAGGGACAGTCCCCAATGAGCAGTTCTTC
TRBJ2-7 | - | TRBV11-2 | TRBD1 | CASSPGTGVSEQYF | TGTGCCAGCAGCCCCGGGACAGGGGTTTCCGAGCAGTACTTC
TRBJ1-4 | - | TRBV19 | - | CASSMEGSGEKLFF | TGTGCCAGTAGTATGGAGGGTAGCGGCGAAAAACTGTTTTTT
TRBJ2-1 | - | TRBV5-1 | TRBD1 | CASSFRTGGDGEQFF | TGCGCCAGCAGCTTTCGGACAGGGGGTGACGGGGAGCAGTTCTTC
TRBJ1-1 | - | TRBV7-8 | - | CASSLVVVPTDRITEAFF | TGTGCCAGCAGCTTAGTCGTCGTGCCGACTGACAGGATCACTGAAGCTTTCTTT
TRBJ2-1 | - | TRBV11-3 | - | CASSLPSHSNEQFF | TGTGCCAGCAGCTTACCCTCCCACAGCAATGAGCAGTTCTTC
TRBJ2-2 | - | TRBV11-3 | - | CASSYGQNTGELFF | TGTGCCAGCAGCTACGGTCAGAACACCGGGGAGCTGTTTTTT
TRBJ1-1 | - | TRBV7-6 | - | CASSLEWRAEAFF | TGTGCCAGCAGCTTAGAATGGAGGGCTGAAGCTTTCTTT
TRBJ2-3 | - | TRBV14 | - | CASSQGGQDTQYF | TGTGCCAGCAGCCAAGGAGGACAGGATACGCAGTATTTT
TRBJ1-3 | - | TRBV9 | TRBD1 | CASSVDPGGPLSGNTIYF | TGTGCCAGCAGCGTAGATCCAGGGGGACCGCTATCTGGAAACACCATATATTTT
TRBJ2-7 | - | TRBV10-2 | TRBD2 | CASSESPLAGTYEQYF | TGCGCCAGCAGTGAGAGTCCGCTAGCGGGCACCTACGAGCAGTACTTC
TRBJ2-2 | few | TRBV30 | TRBD2 | CAWTPIPELAGKRHRGAVF | TGTGCCTGGACCCCTATCCCCGAACTAGCGGGGAAACGACACCGGGGAGCTGTTTTT
TRBJ2-5 | - | TRBV5-6 | - | CASSPDSQETQYF | TGTGCCAGCAGCCCCGACAGTCAAGAGACCCAGTACTTC
TRBJ2-1 | - | TRBV30 | - | CAWSVTSWLNEQFF | TGTGCCTGGAGTGTAACTAGCTGGTTGAATGAGCAGTTCTTC
TRBJ2-3 | - | TRBV11-2 | - | CASSSNGGFGDTQYF | TGTGCCAGCAGCTCAAACGGGGGTTTTGGAGATACGCAGTATTTT
TRBJ2-5 | - | TRBV27 | TRBD2 | CASSPTSGRAVFVGGQETQYF | TGTGCCAGCAGCCCGACTAGCGGGAGGGCGGTTTTTGTAGGCGGCCAAGAGACCCAGTACTTC
TRBJ2-1 | - | TRBV7-9 | TRBD2 | CASSPPGGNEQFF | TGTGCCAGCAGCCCCCCGGGGGGCAATGAGCAGTTCTTC
TRBJ1-1 | - | TRBV11-1 | - | CASSRTDRGTEAFF | TGTGCCAGCAGCCGGACAGATCGGGGTACTGAAGCTTTCTTT